The 30 T cell receptor beta chains below were found in one sample sequenced in a study of human T cells and chemical hapten exposure. The time point is: patch test 2, 6 weeks after DPC sensitization. Documented treatment: therapeutic diphenylcyclopropenone sensitization with weekly scalp DPC. Using its own MiXCR run on the RACE reads, TCRdb lists one record per CDR3 protein. The data hold fewer than 80,000 distinct CDR3 sequences, with about a tenth observed a single time. This specimen was whole blood, taken in connection with sensitization to the hapten diphenylcyclopropenone (DPC). The receptor source for this set is a woman between 45 and 60 years old with alopecia areata. Some clones in this sample may be carry-over from other donors' samples.

This rearrangement joins TRBV20-1 to TRBJ2-1; 7 nucleotides agree with TRBD1. The junction had 9 bases not matched to a gene; V was cut back by 3 bases and J by 1 base. CDR1 and CDR2 (germline): DFQATT, SNEGSKA (reference sequence). The CDR3 has 16 residues. DNA of the CDR3: TGCAGTGCTAGGGGAAACAGGGGAAGTTCCTACAATGAGCAGTTCTTC. It translates to CSARGNRGSSYNEQFF.

V is TRBV9 and J is TRBJ1-2; D is perhaps TRBD1 (6 bases). This CDR3 has 16 amino acids. The ends were cut back, 4 bases at V and 2 bases at J, with 18 bases in the middle. CDR1 SGDLS and CDR2 YYNGEE come from the germline V gene. The CDR3 reads CASSQTTGRTNYGYTF. CDR3 nucleotide sequence: TGTGCCAGCAGCCAAACTACAGGGAGGACCAACTATGGCTACACCTTC.

This clonotype was seen many times. The J gene is TRBJ1-3, the V gene TRBV2; the D is unclear. Trimming took off 1 base at V and 0 bases at J, with 7 bases between the two ends. The germline V gene encodes CDR1 SNHLY and CDR2 FYNNEI. This CDR3 is built from 15 residues. The CDR3 spells CASSEDRISGNTIYF. In DNA, the CDR3 is TGTGCCAGCAGTGAAGACCGGATCTCTGGAAACACCATATATTTT.

This clonotype was recorded many times. V and J are TRBV7-9 and TRBJ2-1, with D perhaps TRBD2 (5 bases). The V gene lost 0 bases and the J gene lost 9 bases, with 6 bases spanning the gap. The CDR3 runs 12 residues. Germline V gene lookup returns CDR1 SEHNR and CDR2 FQNEAQ (reference sequence). CDR3 coding DNA: TGTGCCAGCAGCTTAGCCCTAGCTGAGCAGTTCTTC. This sequence encodes CASSLALAEQFF.

The gene calls are TRBV11-2 and TRBJ1-2; D is possibly TRBD1 (5 bases). The V and J ends lost 5 bases and 2 bases respectively, with 9 bases between them. Germline V gene lookup returns CDR1 SGHAT and CDR2 FQNNGV. This CDR3 contains 13 residues. The CDR3 region is CASSNRQNYGYTF. In DNA, the CDR3 is TGTGCCAGCAGCAACAGACAGAACTATGGCTACACCTTC.

This clonotype was found many times. V gene TRBV4-2 combines with J gene TRBJ2-1; TRBD2 agrees at 12 bases. The CDR3 totals 15 residues. The V and J ends lost 8 bases and 6 bases, in that order; junction bases with no gene match: 8. From germline, CDR1 is LGHNA and CDR2 YNFKEQ. CDR3 nucleotide sequence: TGTGCCAGCGGCCGACTAGCGGGAGTAGGCAATGAGCAGTTCTTC. Residues: CASGRLAGVGNEQFF.

V is TRBV3-1 and J is TRBJ2-6, with D tentatively TRBD1 or TRBD2 (5 bases each). Trimming took 0 bases from V and 3 from J, leaving 15 bases between them. This CDR3 is 18 amino acids long. Per germline, CDR1 LGHDT and CDR2 YNNKEL (reference sequence). The CDR3 nucleotides are TGTGCCAGCAGCCAAGATCCTTTGGGGGTACTTGGGGCCAACGTCCTGACTTTC. This encodes CASSQDPLGVLGANVLTF.

This clonotype showed up many times. The rearrangement joins TRBV6-2 or TRBV6-3 to TRBJ1-6; tentative D call: TRBD1 (5 bases). The ends were cut back, 7 bases at V and 6 bases at J, with 16 bases in the middle. The CDR3 covers 15 residues. Germline CDR1 reads MNHEY; CDR2 reads SVGEGT. The DNA of the CDR3 is TGTGCCAGCAATCGAGGGGCTGGGGTTAATTCACCCCTCCACTTT. Its translation: CASNRGAGVNSPLHF.

The chain joins TRBV4-2 to TRBJ1-5; D not certain. The CDR3 runs to 13 residues. Germline lookup yields CDR1 LGHNA and CDR2 YNFKEQ. V was trimmed by 6 bases and J by 4 bases, leaving 10 bases between them. The chain's CDR3 is CASREGFNQPQHF. The CDR3 bases are TGTGCCAGCAGAGAGGGTTTTAATCAGCCCCAGCATTTT.

This clonotype was seen at least ten times. V and J are TRBV11-2 and TRBJ1-1; D is unclear. The CDR3 extends over 14 amino acids. Per the germline V gene, CDR1 is SGHAT and CDR2 is FQNNGV. V was shortened by 1 base and J by 1 base, with 7 bases between the two germline ends. This CDR3 reads CASSLGAGNTEAFF. In nucleotides, the CDR3 is TGTGCCAGCAGCTTAGGAGCAGGGAACACTGAAGCTTTCTTT.

This clonotype has a count of ten or more. The chain has TRBV5-1 and TRBJ1-2, with D perhaps matching TRBD1 (5 bases). The germline V gene has CDR1 SGHRS and CDR2 YFSETQ. Trimming removed 4 bases at V and 4 bases at J, with 17 bases between. This CDR3 has 15 amino acids. The CDR3 loop reads CASSDPLQVTYGYTF. The CDR3 DNA sequence: TGCGCCAGCAGCGACCCATTACAGGTTACCTATGGCTACACCTTC. Looking up the rest from reference TRBV5-1 and TRBJ1-2 gives the full variable domain: KAGVTQTPRYLIKTRGQQVTLSCSPISGHRSVSWYQQTPGQGLQFLFEYFSETQRNKGNFPGRFSGRQFSNSRSEMNVSTLELGDSALYLCASSDPLQVTYGYTFGSGTRLTVV.

This clonotype came up many times. The chain carries TRBV7-2 and TRBJ2-7, with no clear D. Trimming left V 3 bases short and J 5 bases short, with 11 bases between. This CDR3 has 13 residues. The V gene's germline CDR1 is SGHTA and CDR2 FQGNSA. The CDR3 reads CASSFRTWNEQYF. Here the CDR3 DNA reads TGTGCCAGCAGCTTCCGGACCTGGAACGAGCAGTACTTC. The whole variable domain, filled in from reference TRBV7-2 and TRBJ2-7, reads GAGVSQSPSNKVTEKGKDVELRCDPISGHTALYWYRQSLGQGLEFLIYFQGNSAPDKSGLPSDRFSAERTGGSVSTLTIQRTQQEDSAVYLCASSFRTWNEQYFGPGTRLTVT.

This clonotype was seen at least ten times. V gene TRBV7-9 combines with J gene TRBJ2-3; no clear D. The CDR3 covers 14 residues. CDR1 is SEHNR and CDR2 is FQNEAQ in the germline V gene (reference sequence). Trimming cost V 2 bases and J 2 bases, with 8 bases left between them. Here the CDR3 DNA reads TGTGCCAGCAGCTTAAGGCGGACCACAGATACGCAGTATTTT. This sequence encodes CASSLRRTTDTQYF.

This clonotype was counted between two and nine times. The chain has TRBV5-6 and TRBJ1-5; the match to TRBD1 covers 10 bases. Germline V lookup: CDR1 SGHDT, CDR2 YYEEEE. J lost 3 bases, V lost 4 bases, and 4 bases had no gene match. This CDR3 comprises 15 residues. CDR3: CASSRTGGTNQPQHF. CDR3 nucleotide sequence: TGTGCCAGCAGCCGGACAGGGGGGACCAATCAGCCCCAGCATTTT.

The chain recombines TRBV18 with TRBJ2-5; the match to TRBD1 covers 9 bases. This CDR3 is 18 amino acids long. Germline lookup yields CDR1 KGHSH and CDR2 LQKENI. V lost 0 bases and J lost 5; bases outside the gene matches: 13. CDR3 DNA: TGTGCCAGCTCACCACCGTTGACGAGACAGGGGGTGAGGGAGACCCAGTACTTC. This encodes CASSPPLTRQGVRETQYF.

This clonotype showed up many times. The chain uses TRBV12-2 and TRBJ2-1; no check of the table's D call, TRBD1, against the DNA was made. TRBV12-2 corresponds to a pseudogene. The CDR3 covers 19 residues. The CDR3 spells CASRWFEGQSGSSYNEQFF. The CDR3 region has the DNA TGTGCAAGTCGCTGGTTTGAAGGACAGAGCGGGAGCTCCTACAATGAGCAGTTCTTC.

This clonotype was recorded many times. This chain links TRBV20-1 with TRBJ2-7, with a weak D call TRBD1 (6 bases). The germline gives CDR1 DFQATT, CDR2 SNEGSKA (reference sequence). This CDR3 is built from 12 residues. The germline V and J ends were trimmed by 1 base and 2 bases, with 6 bases remaining between them. CDR3 nucleotide sequence: TGCAGTGCTAGAGGACAGGCCTACGAGCAGTACTTC. It yields the protein CSARGQAYEQYF.

The gene calls are TRBV7-6 and TRBJ1-6, with 10 bases lining up with TRBD1. After removal of 5 bases from V and 10 bases from J, the junction contained 8 bases not matched to a gene. Germline CDR1 is SGHVS and CDR2 is FNYEAQ. This CDR3 contains 15 residues. The CDR3 protein is CASSARQGAGSPLHF. The CDR3 region has the DNA TGTGCCAGCAGCGCCCGACAGGGGGCAGGGTCACCCCTCCACTTT.

This clonotype was seen at least ten times. This chain connects TRBV10-3 to TRBJ2-3; D may correspond to TRBD1 or TRBD2 (5 bases each). This CDR3 region has 13 residues. Germline V gives CDR1 ENHRY, CDR2 SYGVKD. The V gene lost 4 bases and the J gene lost 3 bases, with 8 bases spanning the gap. This chain's CDR3 is CAISVGETDTQYF. CDR3 DNA sequence: TGTGCCATCAGTGTGGGGGAAACAGATACGCAGTATTTT.

The table lists this clonotype with many counts. The CDR3 DNA reads as TGCAGCGCCGAGAGTTCAGACACCGGGGAGCTGTTTTTT. Residues: CSAESSDTGELFF. The chain employs TRBV29-1 and TRBJ2-2; no firm D call. V lost 7 bases and J 3 bases, leaving 12 bases between the germline ends. CDR3 length: 13 amino acids. The germline V gene encodes CDR1 SQVTM and CDR2 ANQGSEA.

This clonotype was observed at least ten times. The chain combines TRBV2 with TRBJ1-1; D call uncertain. The CDR3 is made up of 13 amino acids. The V end lost 7 bases, the J end lost 0 bases, and 9 bases lay between the germline ends. CDR1 is SNHLY, CDR2 FYNNEI, per germline. The CDR3 bases are TGTGCCAGCAAGGAGGATATGAACACTGAAGCTTTCTTT. Protein product: CASKEDMNTEAFF.

The chain recombines TRBV2 with TRBJ2-7, with D possibly TRBD2 on 6 matching bases. Germline values: CDR1 SNHLY, CDR2 FYNNEI. Trimming left V 7 bases short and J 4 bases short, with 14 bases between. This CDR3 comprises 13 residues. CDR3 sequence reads: CASMNGTVYEQYF. Here the CDR3 DNA reads TGTGCCAGCATGAACGGGACTGTATACGAGCAGTACTTC.

The chain couples TRBV7-3 to TRBJ1-1; 9 bases are a match to TRBD1. The CDR3 covers 13 residues. V shed 0 bases and J 12 bases; nucleotides not matched to a gene: 5. Germline CDR1 reads SGHTA; CDR2 reads FQGTGA. In DNA, the CDR3 is TGTGCCAGCAGCTTAACGAGACAGGGGGAACCTTTCTTT. Amino acid sequence: CASSLTRQGEPFF. The variable domain in full, completed from reference TRBV7-3 and TRBJ1-1, reads GAGVSQTPSNKVTEKGKYVELRCDPISGHTALYWYRQSLGQGPEFLIYFQGTGAADDSGLPNDRFFAVRPEGSVSTLKIQRTERGDSAVYLCASSLTRQGEPFFGQGTRLTVV.

This clonotype was observed many times. The chain is built from TRBV27 and TRBJ2-7; 9 nucleotides match TRBD1. The CDR3 is 15 residues long. The germline V gene encodes CDR1 MNHEY and CDR2 SMNVEV (reference sequence). The trim removed 3 bases at V and 4 bases at J, leaving 7 bases unmatched. CDR3 residues: CASSLPGQGIYEQYF. For the CDR3, the DNA is TGTGCCAGCAGTTTGCCCGGACAGGGGATTTACGAGCAGTACTTC.

The table lists this clonotype with many counts. V gene TRBV20-1 combines with J gene TRBJ1-2; D perhaps matches TRBD1 (5 bases). Germline assignment: CDR1 DFQATT and CDR2 SNEGSKA (reference sequence). The CDR3 runs 12 residues. V lost 3 bases to trimming and J lost 7 bases, with 12 bases between them. The CDR3 reads CSASSGTAGYTF. The CDR3 DNA reads TGCAGTGCTAGTTCAGGGACTGCTGGCTACACCTTC.

The sample holds many counts of this clonotype. The chain has TRBV18 and TRBJ2-3; the match to TRBD2 covers 8 bases. The V gene's germline CDR1 is KGHSH and CDR2 LQKENI. The CDR3 is made up of 17 amino acids. V shed 3 bases and J 4 bases; nucleotides not matched to a gene: 12. The CDR3 loop reads CASSPGTSGTLADTQYF. Written as DNA, the CDR3 is TGTGCCAGCTCACCGGGAACTAGCGGAACACTGGCAGATACGCAGTATTTT.

The chain is built from TRBV29-1 and TRBJ1-1, with D perhaps matching TRBD1 (5 bases). Trimming removed 5 bases at V and 1 base at J, with 11 bases between. The germline V gene has CDR1 SQVTM and CDR2 ANQGSEA. CDR3 length equals 13 residues. The CDR3, as DNA: TGCAGCGTTCCGGGACTTACGAACACTGAAGCTTTCTTT. Its protein product is CSVPGLTNTEAFF. Variable domain in full (rest from reference TRBV29-1 and TRBJ1-1): SAVISQKPSRDICQRGTSLTIQCQVDSQVTMMFWYRQQPGQSLTLIATANQGSEATYESGFVIDKFPISRPNLTFSTLTVSNMSPEDSSIYLCSVPGLTNTEAFFGQGTRLTVV.

The V and J genes are TRBV3-1 and TRBJ2-7; possible D gene TRBD1, 5 bases. V dropped 2 bases and J dropped 4 bases, with 15 bases sitting between them. Germline lookup yields CDR1 LGHDT and CDR2 YNNKEL (reference sequence). The CDR3 covers 15 residues. The CDR3 sequence is CASSQRGALGYEQYF. The CDR3 DNA reads as TGTGCCAGCAGCCAAAGGGGTGCCCTAGGATACGAGCAGTACTTC.

At least ten counts were recorded for this clonotype. The V call is TRBV7-2, the J call TRBJ2-3; 8 positions agree with TRBD1. The CDR3 length is 15 residues. The germline V gene encodes CDR1 SGHTA and CDR2 FQGNSA. V lost 5 bases and J lost 6; bases outside the gene matches: 10. CDR3 coding DNA: TGTGCCAGCAGCCCAGACAGGGGCCGAGGGGATACGCAGTATTTT. Translation: CASSPDRGRGDTQYF.

The sample holds many counts of this clonotype. The chain employs TRBV6-5 and TRBJ1-5, with D tentatively TRBD1 (5 bases). The germline CDR1 and CDR2 sequences are MNHEY and SVGAGI. There are 15 residues in the CDR3. Trimming stripped 4 bases from V and 6 bases from J, with 16 bases between. The CDR3 coding sequence is TGTGCCAGCAGTTCGGGTGTGGGGCCGGGTCAGCCCCAGCATTTT. Its translation is CASSSGVGPGQPQHF.